This T cell receptor (beta chain) was documented in a study of T cell changes during pregnancy in multiple sclerosis. Clones were sequenced by immunoSEQ multiplex PCR, and TCRdb holds only the in-frame ones, with some missing. Among some 60,000 clones listed, about 90% were seen once. The CDR3 is made up of 16 amino acids. Germline V CDR1 and CDR2: LGHNA, YNFKEQ. V lost 3 bases, J lost 6 bases, and 10 bases stayed unmatched. This chain uses TRBV4-2 with TRBJ1-1; 10 bases agree with TRBD1. Material: peripheral blood, obtained in the third trimester of pregnancy. This TCR came from a female donor in good health, enrolled as a control in a pregnancy study. CDR3 sequence (DNA): TGTGCCAGCAGCCAGAATCCGGGACAGGGGATCTCTGAAGCTTTCTTT. Encoded protein: CASSQNPGQGISEAFF.